Listed below are T cell receptor beta chains from one sample, sequenced in a study of blood T cell repertoires in COVID-19. Clones were sequenced by immunoSEQ multiplex PCR, and TCRdb holds only the in-frame ones, with some missing. The sample contains some 27,000 clones, roughly nine tenths of which appear only once. The sample taken for sequencing was peripheral blood. The source of these receptors is a human donor in a cohort sampled during active COVID-19. The CDR3 runs from the conserved cysteine through the conserved F or W. Each record gives: clone size, J gene, V gene, D gene, CDR3 protein, CDR3 DNA. The D gene is left open where the match is weak. The size of a clone is reported for some rows only, either as once, few or many, or as a class for expanded clones.

- TRBJ1-1 TRBV23-1 - CASSQRGSGAWGADPEAFF TGCGCCAGCAGTCAAAGGGGGTCAGGGGCTTGGGGTGCCGATCCTGAAGCTTTCTTT
- TRBJ2-2 TRBV12-3/TRBV12-4 - CASSPTGTGELFF TGTGCCAGCAGTCCCACAGGCACCGGGGAGCTGTTTTTT
- TRBJ1-2 TRBV6-5 - CASSPSASGYTF TGTGCCAGCAGTCCCTCTGCAAGCGGCTACACCTTC
- TRBJ2-1 TRBV5-4 - CASSAEGPEQFF TGTGCCAGCAGCGCGGAGGGGCCAGAGCAGTTCTTC
- TRBJ2-7 TRBV27 - CASGYRRSSYEQYF TGTGCCAGCGGTTACAGGCGGTCCTCCTACGAGCAGTACTTC
- TRBJ2-1 TRBV3-1/TRBV3-2 TRBD1 CASSLVAGGTEQFF TGTGCCAGCAGCCTGGTGGCAGGGGGAACTGAGCAGTTCTTC
medium-sized TRBJ1-5 TRBV11-2 - CASSGGVRQPQHF TGTGCCAGCAGCGGCGGGGTGAGGCAGCCCCAGCATTTT
once TRBJ2-3 TRBV9 - CASSVGSPDTQYF TGTGCCAGCAGCGTCGGGTCCCCAGATACGCAGTATTTT
- TRBJ2-2 TRBV19 - CASSNRRRGTGELFF TGTGCCAGTAGTAACAGGCGAAGGGGGACCGGGGAGCTGTTTTTT
- TRBJ2-3 TRBV2 - CASSVWSGTDTQYF TGTGCCAGCAGTGTTTGGTCAGGGACAGATACGCAGTATTTT
- TRBJ2-2 TRBV2 - CASNERARGTVGELFF TGTGCCAGCAATGAGAGGGCCCGGGGAACGGTCGGGGAGCTGTTTTTT
- TRBJ1-2 TRBV7-2 - CASRRGVEGYTF TGTGCCAGCAGGCGGGGGGTGGAGGGCTACACCTTC
- TRBJ2-7 TRBV10-1 TRBD1 CASSEVGQDSYEQYF TGCGCCAGCAGTGAGGTCGGACAGGACTCCTACGAGCAGTACTTC
- TRBJ2-3 TRBV7-3 TRBD2 CASGSGGVDTQYF TGTGCCAGCGGAAGCGGGGGGGTAGATACGCAGTATTTT
- TRBJ2-2 TRBV5-1 - CASSLAYDTGELFF TGCGCCAGCAGCTTGGCCTACGACACCGGGGAGCTGTTTTTT
- TRBJ1-2 TRBV6-5 TRBD1 CASSRGTAYGYTF TGTGCCAGCAGTCGAGGGACAGCCTATGGCTACACCTTC
once TRBJ2-2 TRBV7-3 TRBD1 CASSLYRDSGELFF TGTGCCAGCAGCTTATATAGGGACAGCGGGGAGCTGTTTTTT
- TRBJ2-7 TRBV29-1 - CSAPGFEQYF TGCAGCGCCCCGGGGTTCGAGCAGTACTTC
once TRBJ2-5 TRBV5-1 - CASSFLTREETQYF TGCGCCAGCAGCTTCCTAACTAGGGAAGAGACCCAGTACTTC
- TRBJ2-7 TRBV7-9 TRBD1 CASTESRDRAKKTIYEQYF TGTGCCAGCACCGAAAGCCGGGACAGGGCAAAAAAAACAATCTACGAGCAGTACTTC
- TRBJ2-3 TRBV5-1 TRBD1 CASSRQGVLDTQYF TGCGCCAGCAGTAGACAGGGGGTTTTAGATACGCAGTATTTT
- TRBJ1-2 TRBV5-4 - CASSFYDSNYGYTF TGTGCCAGCAGCTTTTATGATAGTAACTATGGCTACACCTTC